This T cell receptor beta chain was obtained from a study of shared clonotypes between healthy human individuals. Study results and caveats: Clonotype sharing across donors was expected to vary with sequencing depth. The diversity represented, both genetic and in exposure history, was limited by few donors.

With regard to this clone: Its target is not known.

Deep was the level at which the assay was run. DNA input for the unsorted PBMC replicate PCRs was approximately 0.3 ug, roughly 33,000 T cell genomes. The repertoire was sequenced with immunoSEQ multiplex PCR; TCRdb's copy has only in-frame clones and lacks some. The table records about 460,000 clones, 70% to 80% of them present only once. The CDR3 is 17 residues long. Sequencing used PBMCs. The receptor's source is a woman between 40 and 55 years old in good health. Some clones in this sample may be carry-over from other donors' samples. This chain connects TRBV21-1 to TRBJ2-5; TRBD1 was called by the table and not checked on the DNA. TRBV21-1 is classified as a pseudogene. The CDR3 sequence is CASSKVHRQGKSETQYF. CDR3 DNA sequence: TGTGCCAGCAGCAAAGTCCACCGACAGGGGAAATCTGAGACCCAGTACTTC.